This T cell receptor beta chain came from a study of blood T cell repertoires in COVID-19. The germline gives CDR1 SGHAT, CDR2 FQNNGV. V was trimmed by 3 bases and J by 4 bases, leaving 9 bases between them. The CDR3 extends over 13 amino acids. In the authors' workflow: The assay estimated nucleated cells by amplifying reference gene primers. TCRdb's copy holds only in-frame clones and misses some; the assay was immunoSEQ multiplex PCR. That table supplies the V and J calls and clone size; D and trimming were determined from the DNA. The data contain 500,000 to 600,000 clones, roughly 89% of them singletons.

This chain uses TRBV11-2 with TRBJ1-2, with a tentative D call TRBD1 (6 bases). This receptor was identified in a woman aged 45-65 years with COVID-19, enrolled during active disease. The sample was peripheral blood. CDR3 amino acids: CASSFTGTYGYTF. The DNA for the CDR3 is TGTGCCAGCAGCTTTACAGGGACCTATGGCTACACCTTC.